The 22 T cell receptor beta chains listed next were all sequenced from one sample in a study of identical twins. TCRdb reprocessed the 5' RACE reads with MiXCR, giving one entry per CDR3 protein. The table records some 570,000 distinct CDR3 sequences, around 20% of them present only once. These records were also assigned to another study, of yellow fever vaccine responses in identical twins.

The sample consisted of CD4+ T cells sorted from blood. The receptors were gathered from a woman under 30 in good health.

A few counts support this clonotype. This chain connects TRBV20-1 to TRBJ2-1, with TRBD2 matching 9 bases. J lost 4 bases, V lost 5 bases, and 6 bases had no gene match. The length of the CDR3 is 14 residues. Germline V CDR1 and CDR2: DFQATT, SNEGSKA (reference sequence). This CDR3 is CSAGTSGHYNEQFF. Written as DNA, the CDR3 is TGCAGTGCTGGTACTAGCGGGCATTACAATGAGCAGTTCTTC.

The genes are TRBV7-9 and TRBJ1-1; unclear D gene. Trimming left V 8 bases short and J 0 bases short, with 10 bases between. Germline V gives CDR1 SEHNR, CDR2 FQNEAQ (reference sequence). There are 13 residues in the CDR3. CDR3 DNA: TGTGCCAGCGCGGAGACCATGAACACTGAAGCTTTCTTT. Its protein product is CASAETMNTEAFF. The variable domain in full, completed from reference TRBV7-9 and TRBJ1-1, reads DTGVSQNPRHKITKRGQNVTFRCDPISEHNRLYWYRQTLGQGPEFLTYFQNEAQLEKSRLLSDRFSAERPKGSFSTLEIQRTEQGDSAMYLCASAETMNTEAFFGQGTRLTVV.

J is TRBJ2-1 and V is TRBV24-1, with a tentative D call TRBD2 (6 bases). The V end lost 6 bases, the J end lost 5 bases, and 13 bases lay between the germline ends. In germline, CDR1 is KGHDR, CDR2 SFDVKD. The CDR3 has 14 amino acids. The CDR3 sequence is CATSFREKNNEQFF. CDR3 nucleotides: TGTGCCACCAGTTTCCGGGAGAAGAACAATGAGCAGTTCTTC.

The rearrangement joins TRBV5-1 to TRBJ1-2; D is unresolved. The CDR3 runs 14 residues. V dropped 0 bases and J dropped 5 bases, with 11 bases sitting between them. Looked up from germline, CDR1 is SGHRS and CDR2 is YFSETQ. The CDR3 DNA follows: TGCGCCAGCAGCTTGGGCCGGGGTTCATATGGCTACACCTTC. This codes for CASSLGRGSYGYTF.

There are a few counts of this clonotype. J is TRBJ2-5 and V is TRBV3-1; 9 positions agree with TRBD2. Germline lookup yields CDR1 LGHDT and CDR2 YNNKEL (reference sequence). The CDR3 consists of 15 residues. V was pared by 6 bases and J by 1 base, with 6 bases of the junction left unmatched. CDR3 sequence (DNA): TGTGCCAGCAGAAGACTAGCGGCAGCCCAAGAGACCCAGTACTTC. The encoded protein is CASRRLAAAQETQYF.

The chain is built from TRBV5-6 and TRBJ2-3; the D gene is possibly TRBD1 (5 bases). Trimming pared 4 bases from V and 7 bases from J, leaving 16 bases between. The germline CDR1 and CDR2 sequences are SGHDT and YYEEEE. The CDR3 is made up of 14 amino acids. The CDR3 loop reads CASSAKTQGNTQYF. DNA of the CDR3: TGTGCCAGCAGCGCAAAAACCCAGGGAAATACGCAGTATTTT.

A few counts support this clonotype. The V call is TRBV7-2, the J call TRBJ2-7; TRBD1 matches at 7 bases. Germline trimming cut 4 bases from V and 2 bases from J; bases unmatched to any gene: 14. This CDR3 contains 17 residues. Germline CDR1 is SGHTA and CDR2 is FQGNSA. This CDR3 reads CASSYTPGQRGAYEQYF. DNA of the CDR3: TGTGCCAGCAGCTATACCCCGGGACAGAGAGGCGCCTACGAGCAGTACTTC. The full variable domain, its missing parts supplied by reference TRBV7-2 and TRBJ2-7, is GAGVSQSPSNKVTEKGKDVELRCDPISGHTALYWYRQSLGQGLEFLIYFQGNSAPDKSGLPSDRFSAERTGGSVSTLTIQRTQQEDSAVYLCASSYTPGQRGAYEQYFGPGTRLTVT.

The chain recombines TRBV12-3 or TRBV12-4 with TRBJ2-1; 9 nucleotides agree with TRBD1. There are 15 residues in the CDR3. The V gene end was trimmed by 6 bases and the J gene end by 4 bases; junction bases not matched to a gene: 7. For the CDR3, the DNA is TGTGCCAGCAGGGGGCGGGACAGGGAGTACAATGAGCAGTTCTTC. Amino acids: CASRGRDREYNEQFF.

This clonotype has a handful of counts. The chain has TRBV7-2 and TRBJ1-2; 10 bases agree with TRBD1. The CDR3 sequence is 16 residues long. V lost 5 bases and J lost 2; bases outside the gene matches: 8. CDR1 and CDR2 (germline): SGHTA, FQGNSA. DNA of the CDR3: TGTGCCAGCAGCCGATCCGACAGGGGGCCGAACTATGGCTACACCTTC. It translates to CASSRSDRGPNYGYTF. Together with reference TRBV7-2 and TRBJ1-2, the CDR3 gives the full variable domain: GAGVSQSPSNKVTEKGKDVELRCDPISGHTALYWYRQSLGQGLEFLIYFQGNSAPDKSGLPSDRFSAERTGGSVSTLTIQRTQQEDSAVYLCASSRSDRGPNYGYTFGSGTRLTVV.

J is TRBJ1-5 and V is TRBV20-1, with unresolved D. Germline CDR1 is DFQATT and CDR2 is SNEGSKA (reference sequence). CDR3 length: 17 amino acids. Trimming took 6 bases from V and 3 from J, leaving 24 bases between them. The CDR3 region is CSAMLRSRLIFNQPQHF. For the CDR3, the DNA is TGCAGTGCCATGCTTCGAAGTCGCCTCATCTTCAATCAGCCCCAGCATTTT.

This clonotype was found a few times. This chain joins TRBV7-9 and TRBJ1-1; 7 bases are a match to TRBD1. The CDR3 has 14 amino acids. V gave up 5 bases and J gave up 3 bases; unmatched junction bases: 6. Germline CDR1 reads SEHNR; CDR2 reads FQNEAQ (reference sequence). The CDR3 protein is CASSPTGKDTEAFF. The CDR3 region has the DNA TGTGCCAGCAGCCCGACAGGGAAGGACACTGAAGCTTTCTTT.

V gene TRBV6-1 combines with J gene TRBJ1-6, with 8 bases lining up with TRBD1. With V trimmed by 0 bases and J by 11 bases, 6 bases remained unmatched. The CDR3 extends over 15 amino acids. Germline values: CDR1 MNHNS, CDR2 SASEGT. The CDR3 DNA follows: TGTGCCAGCAGTGAAGCCGTCAGGGGGCTGACACCCCTCCACTTT. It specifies CASSEAVRGLTPLHF.

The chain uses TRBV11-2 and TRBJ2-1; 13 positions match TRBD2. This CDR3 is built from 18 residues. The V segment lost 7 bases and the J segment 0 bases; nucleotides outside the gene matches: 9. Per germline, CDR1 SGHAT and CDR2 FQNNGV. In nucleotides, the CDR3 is TGTGCCAGCATTCTAGGGACTAGCGGGGATCTCTCCTACAATGAGCAGTTCTTC. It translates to CASILGTSGDLSYNEQFF.

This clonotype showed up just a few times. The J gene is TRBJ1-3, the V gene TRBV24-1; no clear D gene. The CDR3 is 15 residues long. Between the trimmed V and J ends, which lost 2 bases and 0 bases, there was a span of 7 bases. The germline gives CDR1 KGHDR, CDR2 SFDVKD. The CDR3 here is CATSDSRISGNTIYF. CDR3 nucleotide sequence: TGTGCCACCAGTGATTCCCGAATCTCTGGAAACACCATATATTTT.

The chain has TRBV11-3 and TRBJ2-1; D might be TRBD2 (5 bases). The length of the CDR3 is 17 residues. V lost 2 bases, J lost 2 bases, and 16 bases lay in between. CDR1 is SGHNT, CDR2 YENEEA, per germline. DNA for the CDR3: TGTGCCAGCAGCTTAACCTGGACTCTAACAGCCTACAATGAGCAGTTCTTC. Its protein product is CASSLTWTLTAYNEQFF. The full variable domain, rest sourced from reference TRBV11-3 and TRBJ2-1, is EAGVVQSPRYKIIEKKQPVAFWCNPISGHNTLYWYLQNLGQGPELLIRYENEEAVDDSQLPKDRFSAERLKGVDSTLKIQPAELGDSAVYLCASSLTWTLTAYNEQFFGPGTRLTVL.

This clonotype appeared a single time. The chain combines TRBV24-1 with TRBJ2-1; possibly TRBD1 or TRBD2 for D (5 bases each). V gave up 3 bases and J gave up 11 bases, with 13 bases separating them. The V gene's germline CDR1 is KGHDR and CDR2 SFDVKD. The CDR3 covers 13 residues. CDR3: CATSDGGILKQFF. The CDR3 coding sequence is TGTGCCACCAGTGATGGGGGTATTCTTAAGCAGTTCTTC.

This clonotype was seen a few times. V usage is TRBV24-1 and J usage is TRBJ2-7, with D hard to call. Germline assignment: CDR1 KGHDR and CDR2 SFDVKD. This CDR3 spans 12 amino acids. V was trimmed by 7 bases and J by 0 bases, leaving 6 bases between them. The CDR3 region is CATSGSSYEQYF. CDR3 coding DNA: TGTGCCACCAGCGGCAGCTCCTACGAGCAGTACTTC.

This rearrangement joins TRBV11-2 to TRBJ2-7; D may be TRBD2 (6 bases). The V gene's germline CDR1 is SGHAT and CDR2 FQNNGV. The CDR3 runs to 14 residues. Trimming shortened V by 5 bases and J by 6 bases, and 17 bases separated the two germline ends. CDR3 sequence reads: CASSRTNAALEQYF. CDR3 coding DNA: TGTGCCAGCAGCCGGACTAATGCGGCCCTCGAGCAGTACTTC.

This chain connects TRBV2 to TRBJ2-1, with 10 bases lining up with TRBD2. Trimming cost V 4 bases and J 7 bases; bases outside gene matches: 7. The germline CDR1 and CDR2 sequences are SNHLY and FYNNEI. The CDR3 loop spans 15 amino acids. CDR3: CASSVEREGGNEQFF. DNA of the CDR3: TGTGCCAGCAGTGTGGAGCGGGAGGGCGGGAATGAGCAGTTCTTC. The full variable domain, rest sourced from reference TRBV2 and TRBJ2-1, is EPEVTQTPSHQVTQMGQEVILRCVPISNHLYFYWYRQILGQKVEFLVSFYNNEISEKSEIFDDQFSVERPDGSNFTLKIRSTKLEDSAMYFCASSVEREGGNEQFFGPGTRLTVL.

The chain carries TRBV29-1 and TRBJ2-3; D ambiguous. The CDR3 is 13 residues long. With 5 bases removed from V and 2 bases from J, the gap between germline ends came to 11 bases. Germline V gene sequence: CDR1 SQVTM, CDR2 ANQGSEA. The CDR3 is CSVPGENTDTQYF. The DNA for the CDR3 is TGCAGCGTTCCTGGGGAAAACACAGATACGCAGTATTTT.

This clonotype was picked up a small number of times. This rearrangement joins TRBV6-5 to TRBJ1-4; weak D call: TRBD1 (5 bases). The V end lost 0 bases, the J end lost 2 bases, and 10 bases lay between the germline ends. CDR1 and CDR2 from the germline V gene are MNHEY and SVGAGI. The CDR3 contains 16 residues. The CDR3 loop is CASSYSPGGTNEKLFF. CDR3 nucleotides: TGTGCCAGCAGTTACTCGCCCGGGGGGACTAATGAAAAACTGTTTTTT.

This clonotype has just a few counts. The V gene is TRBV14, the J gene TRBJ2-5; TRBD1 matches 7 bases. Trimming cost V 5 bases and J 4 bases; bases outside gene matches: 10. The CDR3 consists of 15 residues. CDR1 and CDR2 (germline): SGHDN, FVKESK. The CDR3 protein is CASSEGFYRGETQYF. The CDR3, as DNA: TGTGCCAGCAGCGAAGGGTTTTACAGGGGAGAGACCCAGTACTTC.